The T cell receptor beta chain under discussion was sequenced for a study of PD-1 blockade in classical Hodgkin lymphoma (TCRdb year 2020). Regarding the research as a whole: Nivolumab dosing was 3 mg/kg intravenously every 2 weeks, continuing until either disease progression or unacceptable toxicity. The study used TCR beta sequencing and CyTOF to define a peripheral blood immune signature of response to PD-1 blockade in classical Hodgkin lymphoma.

Read against the paper, the sample's time point label means: cycle 1 day 1 (C1D1), immediately before nivolumab initiation. Every trial patient had relapsed following autologous stem cell transplantation, and prior brentuximab vedotin exposure was what differed among cohorts A, B and C. The trial cohort included some 53 patients with relapsed/refractory classical Hodgkin lymphoma, and each patient had a best overall response of complete response, partial response or progressive disease. Single-agent nivolumab was administered to trial patients in the multi-cohort phase II CheckMate 205 trial. An independent review committee assessed best overall response using the 2007 International Working Group response criteria. Trial PBMCs were collected just before the start of nivolumab (C1D1) and during therapy at cycle 2 day 1 and cycle 4 day 1. Peripheral blood was collected in 8 mL Vacutainer Cell Preparation Tubes, from which PBMCs were isolated by centrifugation and then cryopreserved.

A distance of 12 bases separates the germline ends of V and J, which lose 0 bases and 3 bases respectively. Taken from cysteine to phenylalanine, the CDR3 has 15 residues. CDR3 DNA is the only sequence kept; it has 45 bases, read in frame from the first base. The germline V gene sets CDR1 to SGHTA and CDR2 to FQGNSA. This clone came up a few times. What this receptor recognizes is not known. No base quality values were provided; no much bigger clone lies one nucleotide off. The Qiagen DNeasy kit was used to extract genomic DNA from unsorted PBMCs and from the negatively selected CD4+ and CD8+ fractions. Using primers that anneal to V and J segments, immunoSEQ multiplex PCR amplified the TCR beta CDR3 regions. A synthetic immune receptor repertoire was used to minimize amplification bias, and remaining bias was computationally removed after sequencing. In the paper's pipeline: Repertoire diversity was quantified as the Shannon entropy index using custom Python scripts. The unsorted, CD4+ and CD8+ repertoires were each analyzed separately, with the exception of combined analyses, where CD4+ and CD8+ sequences were merged in silico. Clonal expansion was defined as at least a 2-fold frequency increase after treatment relative to C1D1, with a pseudocount of 0.5 for undetected baseline clones. Clones with 0 or 1 copy at C1D1 were classified as singleton clones, and clones with 2 or more copies were classified as non-singleton clones. By matching protein sequences in sorted samples from the same patient, clones expanded in unsorted samples were annotated as CD4+, CD8+ or unknown. Diversity changes from C1D1 to C4D1 were tested in paired samples using Wilcoxon tests. TCRdb provides this immuneACCESS table in a form limited to in-frame rearrangements. Some clones are lacking; in checked studies, under half of them reflect an unresolved V gene, and why the rest are absent is not known. That table furnishes V, J and clone size, whereas the DNA furnished D and trimming. A total of about 23,000 clones appear in this sample, over 60% of them only once. Of the sample, over 15% is held by the ten largest clones.

Overall results and qualifications from the work: Trial patients achieving complete response had baseline diversity similar to newly diagnosed patients, whereas partial responders and progressors had significantly lower diversity. Lower diversity was observed in patients in whom nivolumab was started less than 1 year after ASCT, and these patients were excluded from later analyses so that confounding by immune reconstitution would be avoided. By C4D1, a significant rise was seen in CD4+ TCR diversity but not in CD8+ TCR diversity (p=0.0027 vs p=0.16), and the rise was most apparent among complete responders (p=0.02). The study was restricted to a single clinical trial cohort, and the causes of repertoire differences, possibly disease activity or prior therapy, were left undefined. Baseline TCR diversity was reported as lower in newly diagnosed patients than in healthy donors, and lower still in relapsed/refractory patients.

The receptor was isolated from a human donor with classical Hodgkin lymphoma. The source material was peripheral blood mononuclear cells (PBMCs), sampled at baseline. This sequence uses TRBV7-2 and TRBJ2-7; the D gene is perhaps TRBD1, from 6 matching bases. The DNA is TGTGCCAGCAGCTTAGCCAGGGGTCTCCACTACGAGCAGTACTTC. It translates as CASSLARGLHYEQYF.